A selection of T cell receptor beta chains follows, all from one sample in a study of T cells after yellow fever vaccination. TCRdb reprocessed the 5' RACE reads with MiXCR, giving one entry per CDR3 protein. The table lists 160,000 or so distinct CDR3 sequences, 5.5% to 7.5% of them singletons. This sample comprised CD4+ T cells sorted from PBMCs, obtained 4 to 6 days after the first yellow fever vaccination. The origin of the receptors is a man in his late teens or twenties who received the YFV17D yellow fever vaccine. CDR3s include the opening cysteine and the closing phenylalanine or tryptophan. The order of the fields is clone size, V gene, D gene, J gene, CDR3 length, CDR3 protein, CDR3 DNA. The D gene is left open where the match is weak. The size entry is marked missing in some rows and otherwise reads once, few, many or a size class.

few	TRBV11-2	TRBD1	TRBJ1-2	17	CASRILRDRRGLGGYTF	TGTGCCAGCAGAATACTCCGGGACAGAAGGGGTCTTGGTGGCTACACCTTC
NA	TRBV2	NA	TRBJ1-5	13	CASTQVHNQPQHF	TGTGCCAGCACACAGGTCCACAATCAGCCCCAGCATTTT
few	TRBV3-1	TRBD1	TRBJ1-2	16	CASSRKGQGARYGYTF	TGTGCCAGCAGTCGAAAAGGACAGGGGGCAAGGTATGGCTACACCTTC
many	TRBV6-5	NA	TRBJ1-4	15	CASSYRQSYNEKLFF	TGTGCCAGCAGTTACCGTCAGTCCTATAATGAAAAACTGTTTTTT
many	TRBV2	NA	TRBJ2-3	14	CASRPSTGTDTQYF	TGTGCCAGCAGGCCGAGTACCGGCACAGATACGCAGTATTTT
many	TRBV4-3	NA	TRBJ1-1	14	CASSQEIRDSEAFF	TGCGCCAGCAGCCAAGAAATCCGGGACTCCGAAGCTTTCTTT
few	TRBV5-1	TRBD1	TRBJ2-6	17	CASSSGQDSSGANVLTF	TGCGCCAGCAGCTCCGGACAGGATAGCTCTGGGGCCAACGTCCTGACTTTC
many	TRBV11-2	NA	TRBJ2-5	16	CASSLVPGPTGETQYF	TGTGCCAGCAGCTTAGTCCCGGGCCCAACAGGGGAGACCCAGTACTTC
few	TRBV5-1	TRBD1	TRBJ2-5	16	CASSWTTGGSQGTQYF	TGCGCCAGCAGCTGGACTACAGGGGGAAGTCAAGGGACCCAGTACTTC
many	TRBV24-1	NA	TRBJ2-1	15	CATSPTRGGGDEQFF	TGTGCCACCAGCCCGACGAGGGGGGGAGGGGATGAGCAGTTCTTC
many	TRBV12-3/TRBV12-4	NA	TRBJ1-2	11	CASSFRGGYTF	TGTGCCAGCAGTTTCCGCGGCGGCTACACCTTC
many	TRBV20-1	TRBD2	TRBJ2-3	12	CSSHSGVDTQYF	TGCAGTTCACATAGCGGGGTGGATACGCAGTATTTT
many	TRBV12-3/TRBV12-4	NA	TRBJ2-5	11	CASTGSETQYF	TGTGCCAGCACGGGGAGCGAGACCCAGTACTTC
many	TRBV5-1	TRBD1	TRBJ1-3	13	CASTRGDGNTIYF	TGCGCCAGCACCAGGGGGGATGGAAACACCATATATTTT
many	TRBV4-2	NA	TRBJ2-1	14	CASSQDLPRSEQFF	TGTGCCAGCAGCCAAGATCTTCCTAGATCTGAGCAGTTCTTC
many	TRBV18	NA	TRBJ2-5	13	CASSPGVFETQYF	TGTGCCAGCTCACCAGGGGTTTTCGAGACCCAGTACTTC
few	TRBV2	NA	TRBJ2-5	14	CASSGRNMQETQYF	TGTGCCAGCAGTGGGCGGAATATGCAAGAGACCCAGTACTTC
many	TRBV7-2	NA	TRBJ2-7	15	CASSSAGTYTYEQYF	TGTGCCAGTTCTTCGGCCGGGACTTACACCTACGAGCAGTACTTC
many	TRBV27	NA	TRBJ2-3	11	CASSQQDTQYF	TGTGCCAGCAGTCAACAGGATACGCAGTATTTT
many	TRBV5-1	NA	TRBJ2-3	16	CASKSTAEVGTDTQYF	TGCGCCAGCAAAAGTACGGCCGAGGTAGGAACAGATACGCAGTATTTT
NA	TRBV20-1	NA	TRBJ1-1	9	CSARLRAAF	TGCAGTGCTAGGCTTCGGGCCGCATTT
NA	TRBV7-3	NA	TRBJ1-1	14	CASSLSGMNTEAFF	TGTGCCAGCAGCTTATCGGGTATGAACACTGAAGCTTTCTTT
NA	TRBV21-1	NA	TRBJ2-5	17	CASSKEDRGLKRKTQYF	TGTGCCAGCAGCAAGGAAGACAGGGGGCTAAAGCGGAAGACCCAGTACTTC
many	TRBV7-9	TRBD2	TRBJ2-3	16	CASSLSRGAGIDTQYF	TGTGCCAGCAGCTTATCGCGGGGGGCCGGGATAGATACGCAGTATTTT
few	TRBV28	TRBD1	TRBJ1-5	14	CASRLTGYNQPQHF	TGTGCCAGCAGACTGACAGGGTACAATCAGCCCCAGCATTTT
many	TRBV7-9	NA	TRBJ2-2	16	CASSSRVGQYTGELFF	TGTGCCAGCAGCTCCAGAGTGGGGCAGTACACCGGGGAGCTGTTTTTT